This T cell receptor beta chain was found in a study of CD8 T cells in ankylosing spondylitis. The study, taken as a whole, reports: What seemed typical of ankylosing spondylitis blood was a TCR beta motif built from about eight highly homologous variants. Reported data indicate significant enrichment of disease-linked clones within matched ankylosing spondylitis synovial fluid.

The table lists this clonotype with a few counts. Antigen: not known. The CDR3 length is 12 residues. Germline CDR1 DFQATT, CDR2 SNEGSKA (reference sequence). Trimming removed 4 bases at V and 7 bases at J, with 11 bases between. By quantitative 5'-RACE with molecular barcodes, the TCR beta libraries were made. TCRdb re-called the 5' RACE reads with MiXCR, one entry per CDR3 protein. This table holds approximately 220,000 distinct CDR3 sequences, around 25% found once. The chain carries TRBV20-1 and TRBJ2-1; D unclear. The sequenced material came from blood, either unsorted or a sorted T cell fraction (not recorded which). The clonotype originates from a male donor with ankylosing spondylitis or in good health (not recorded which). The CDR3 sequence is CSATGDRNEQFF. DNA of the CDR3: TGCAGTGCTACAGGTGACCGGAATGAGCAGTTCTTC.